What follows describes a single T cell receptor beta chain. The data belong to a study of OX40 agonist ivuxolimab in advanced cancers. At the level of the study: Those enrolled were approximately 83% male, with a mean age of around 58 years and ages from roughly 20 to 90. Partial responses, seen in three patients, involved one hepatocellular carcinoma and two cutaneous melanomas.

TCRdb keeps only in-frame clones here, not all; method: immunoSEQ multiplex PCR. The sample holds more than 65,000 clones, about three quarters seen once. Looked up from germline, CDR1 is SEHNR and CDR2 is FQNEAQ (reference sequence). This CDR3 comprises 13 residues. Trimming pared 2 bases from V and 2 bases from J, leaving 1 base between. The chain has TRBV7-9 and TRBJ2-6; no reliable D call. The source material was CD4+ or CD8+ T cells sorted from blood, sampled in a trial of the OX40 agonist ivuxolimab. The sequence derives from an adult with an advanced solid tumor such as melanoma, head and neck, liver or kidney cancer. The CDR3 here is CASSLTGANVLTF. CDR3 coding DNA: TGTGCCAGCAGCTTAACTGGGGCCAACGTCCTGACTTTC.